This T cell receptor beta chain was found in a study of blood T cell repertoires in COVID-19. Original analysis: Estimated nucleated cell counts came from reference gene primer amplification. Clones were sequenced by immunoSEQ multiplex PCR, and TCRdb holds only the in-frame ones, with some missing. V and J calls plus clone size are reproduced from that table; the DNA served to infer D and trimming. The sample consists of around 52,000 clones, around four fifths of them appearing once. The sequence was collected from a human donor in a cohort sampled during active COVID-19. Sequencing was performed on peripheral blood.

In DNA, the CDR3 is TGTGCCAGTAGTTTGAGGGAAATCAATCAGCCCCAGCATTTT. Encoded protein: CASSLREINQPQHF. The chain carries TRBV19 and TRBJ1-5; D remains ambiguous. The CDR3 spans 14 residues. V was pared by 5 bases and J by 3 bases, with 11 bases between. The germline gives CDR1 LNHDA, CDR2 SQIVND (reference sequence).